The TCR beta chain under discussion was sequenced for a study of T cell changes during pregnancy in multiple sclerosis. Assay used: immunoSEQ multiplex PCR; TCRdb lists only in-frame clones, some missing. The table includes about 68,000 clones, approximately 90% detected once. This clonotype was sampled from a female donor with multiple sclerosis, enrolled in a pregnancy study. Sequencing used peripheral blood, obtained in the third trimester of pregnancy.

CDR3 sequence: CASSSHSGYTF. The CDR3 bases are TGTGCCAGCAGTTCCCACTCAGGCTACACCTTC. V and J are TRBV6-5 and TRBJ1-2; no reliable D call. The CDR3 runs 11 residues. V was pared by 4 bases and J by 8 bases, with 8 bases between. Germline lookup yields CDR1 MNHEY and CDR2 SVGAGI.